This T cell receptor beta chain came from a study of circulating CD8 cells and anti-PD-1 response in melanoma. Study as a whole: Response groups: complete/partial responders versus stable/progressive non-responders. Overall study findings and caveats: Most experiments lacked replicates. TIGIT repertoires were least diverse, DNEG repertoires most diverse. Under 7% of TRB clonotypes were shared between subsets at M1.

By share, this clonotype ranks as hyperexpanded. Its antigen is still unknown. From live CD3+CD8+TCRalphabeta+ cells, four PD-1 and/or TIGIT subsets were sorted. Germline values: CDR1 SGHTA, CDR2 FQGNSA. This CDR3 spans 17 amino acids. Trimming removed 0 bases at V and 0 bases at J, with 12 bases between. Using roughly 14 ng of total RNA, TCR libraries were made with the QIAseq Immune Repertoire TCR panel. TCRdb itself ran the reads through MiXCR, one entry per CDR3 protein. The sample comprises fewer than 550 distinct CDR3 sequences, about 7.8% of which are singletons, and 30% rests with the top ten. The sequence came from a human donor with melanoma. The chain combines TRBV7-2 with TRBJ2-1, with D perhaps TRBD1 (6 bases). Source: CD8+ T cells from PBMCs, taken at baseline or after one month of anti-PD-1 therapy (not recorded which). CDR3 sequence: CASSLALGQYSYNEQFF. The CDR3, as DNA: TGTGCCAGCAGCTTAGCCCTAGGACAGTACTCCTACAATGAGCAGTTCTTC.